This T cell receptor (beta chain) originates from a study of cytomegalovirus exposure and HLA in healthy donors. Study-level findings and limits: In a later analysis, TCR beta V- and J-gene trimming was associated with a missense DCLRE1C variant.

With 60 Vbeta and 13 Jbeta primers, the PCR was carried out. TCRdb keeps only in-frame clones here, not all; method: immunoSEQ multiplex PCR. The repertoire holds about 150,000 clones, with 77% as singletons. This clone was detected once. What it recognizes is unknown. CDR3 length: 17 amino acids. The V end was cut by 1 base, the J end by 4 bases, with 17 bases between. Per the germline V gene, CDR1 is MGHRA and CDR2 is YSYEKL. The chain joins TRBV4-1 to TRBJ2-1; tentative D call: TRBD1 (7 bases). The sample consisted of PBMCs. This receptor was taken from a woman in her thirties or forties in good health and CMV-seronegative. This CDR3 is CASSQVLGQGGYNEQFF. The CDR3 DNA is TGCGCCAGCAGCCAAGTTTTGGGGCAGGGGGGATACAATGAGCAGTTCTTC.